The clone carrying this T cell receptor beta chain came up many times. TCRdb reanalysed the 5' RACE reads using MiXCR and keeps one entry per CDR3 protein. The sample has some 78,000 distinct CDR3 sequences; more than 7.5% are singletons. The data belong to a study of human T cells and chemical hapten exposure. Whole blood that had not been fractionated was the source of extracted total RNA. The TCR comes from a male donor in good health.

The CDR3: CASSQELAADTQYF. DNA for the CDR3: TGCGCCAGCAGCCAAGAACTAGCCGCAGATACGCAGTATTTT. The chain is built from TRBV4-1 and TRBJ2-3, with D perhaps TRBD2 (6 bases). The CDR3 has 14 amino acids. Trimming stripped 0 bases from V and 4 bases from J, with 8 bases between. Germline V lookup: CDR1 MGHRA, CDR2 YSYEKL.